A selection of T cell receptor beta chains follows, all from one sample in a study of T-cell memory formation after mild COVID-19. MiXCR, applied by TCRdb to the 5' RACE reads, yields one record per CDR3 protein. Among about 260,000 distinct CDR3 sequences listed, 16% were seen once. The sample comprised PBMCs or a T cell subset sorted from them (not recorded which). Receptor source: a man aged 18 to 29 who had mild COVID-19 (a few samples of this study predate the infection). Cell type and time point are not known. Both conserved end residues are part of each CDR3.

V: TRBV6-5
J: TRBJ2-3
CDR3: CASSRPPGTQYF

V: TRBV2
J: TRBJ1-2
CDR3: CASRAGTGPYGYTF

V: TRBV3-1
J: TRBJ2-1
CDR3: CASSQGWALASSYNEQFF

V: TRBV5-5
J: TRBJ2-2
CDR3: CASSMGVNTGELFF

V: TRBV11-1
J: TRBJ2-1
CDR3: CASSALAGSYNEQFF

V: TRBV7-2
J: TRBJ2-1
CDR3: CASSLSPDYNEQFF

V: TRBV6-1
J: TRBJ1-5
CDR3: CASRRQGISNQPQHF

V: TRBV30
J: TRBJ2-7
CDR3: CAWSVGGTSYEQYF

V: TRBV5-6
J: TRBJ1-1
CDR3: CASSLVSGIRSVFF

V: TRBV10-3
J: TRBJ1-2
CDR3: CAISESLQLSGYTF

V: TRBV7-2
J: TRBJ2-3
CDR3: CASSQGGFDTQYF

V: TRBV30
J: TRBJ1-3
CDR3: CAWSVTDSGNTIYF

V: TRBV7-9
J: TRBJ2-5
CDR3: CASSTDRGWETQYF

V: TRBV5-5
J: TRBJ1-2
CDR3: CASNKGQGAEGYTF

V: TRBV4-2
J: TRBJ1-5
CDR3: CASSQDSGTGGYQPQHF

V: TRBV7-9
J: TRBJ2-5
CDR3: CASSPARPQETQYF

V: TRBV3-1
J: TRBJ2-3
CDR3: CASSQGDVRGTQYF

V: TRBV9
J: TRBJ2-5
CDR3: CASSVVGAASQETQYF

V: TRBV6-2/TRBV6-3
J: TRBJ2-7
CDR3: CASSYGAVQYF

V: TRBV2
J: TRBJ2-5
CDR3: CASRKGAAGGETQYF

V: TRBV4-3
J: TRBJ1-2
CDR3: CASSQDSAGNYGYTF

V: TRBV5-1
J: TRBJ1-1
CDR3: CATSRGLNTEAFF

V: TRBV4-3
J: TRBJ1-1
CDR3: CASSQGFSNTEAFF

V: TRBV11-2
J: TRBJ2-3
CDR3: CASSFPSTSGNSDTQYF

V: TRBV7-8
J: TRBJ2-3
CDR3: CASSSLVRTSGTDTQYF

V: TRBV4-3
J: TRBJ2-2
CDR3: CASSQDPAGAGELFF

V: TRBV29-1
J: TRBJ1-4
CDR3: CSTRPGHPNEKLFF

V: TRBV28
J: TRBJ1-3
CDR3: CASRGGGSGNTIYF

V: TRBV29-1
J: TRBJ1-2
CDR3: CSGDSSNYGYTF

V: TRBV7-2
J: TRBJ1-5
CDR3: CASSLGRGPRHF